This TCR beta chain was profiled in a study of cytomegalovirus exposure and HLA in healthy donors. Points from the study as a whole: Cytomegalovirus-associated status was assigned to 164 TCR beta chains. Sequencing artifact likely explains a cluster of highly shared sequence variants.

The study ran its PCR with 60 Vbeta and 13 Jbeta primers. Produced via immunoSEQ multiplex PCR; TCRdb's table is partial and in-frame only. The table shows about 150,000 clones, with roughly 76% occurring only once. Germline V gene lookup returns CDR1 MNHNY and CDR2 SVGAGI (reference sequence). With 5 bases clipped from V and 13 bases from J, the junction kept 11 bases outside the gene matches. CDR3 length equals 15 residues. A note on this clone: What it binds is not known.

V is TRBV6-6 and J is TRBJ2-1; 13 bases are a match to TRBD2. This TCR was recovered from a male donor in good health and CMV-seronegative. Sequencing was performed on PBMCs. CDR3 DNA sequence: TGTGCCAGCAGTGGACTAGCGGGGGCCGGCAGTCTACAGTTCTTC. Its protein is CASSGLAGAGSLQFF.